The 11 T cell receptor beta chains below come from one sample, sequenced in a study of cytomegalovirus exposure and HLA in healthy donors. Researchers ran the PCR with 60 Vbeta and 13 Jbeta primers. The table came from immunoSEQ multiplex PCR; TCRdb's copy has only in-frame clones and leaves some out. The table shows fewer than 200,000 clones, with 65% to 85% occurring only once. The specimen was PBMCs. All receptors derive from a woman in her 50s in good health and CMV-seropositive.

This clone was seen just once. The chain is built from TRBV5-1 and TRBJ2-2; possibly TRBD1 for D (6 bases). V was trimmed by 3 bases and J by 0 bases, leaving 6 bases between them. The CDR3 spans 14 residues. Germline-derived CDR1 and CDR2 are SGHRS and YFSETQ. The CDR3, as DNA: TGCGCCAGCAGCTGGACAGCGAACACCGGGGAGCTGTTTTTT. Its protein product is CASSWTANTGELFF.

In this sample, this clone turned up a few times. The chain is built from TRBV19 and TRBJ2-3; D may be TRBD1 (5 bases). From germline, CDR1 is LNHDA and CDR2 SQIVND (reference sequence). The CDR3 consists of 14 residues. V dropped 7 bases and J dropped 0 bases, with 11 bases sitting between them. CDR3 amino acids: CASTRQISTDTQYF. In DNA form, the CDR3 reads TGTGCCAGTACCCGACAGATTAGCACAGATACGCAGTATTTT.

CDR3 loop: CAISEPGTGDTGELFF. The CDR3 nucleotides are TGTGCCATCAGTGAACCCGGGACTGGGGACACCGGGGAGCTGTTTTTT. The V call is TRBV10-3, the J call TRBJ2-2; tentatively, D is TRBD2 (6 bases). Germline V gene lookup returns CDR1 ENHRY and CDR2 SYGVKD. This CDR3 has 16 amino acids. Trimming stripped 3 bases from V and 3 bases from J, with 14 bases between.

The V and J genes are TRBV14 and TRBJ1-2; TRBD1 is a possible D gene (6 bases). The CDR3 totals 14 residues. Germline lookup yields CDR1 SGHDN and CDR2 FVKESK. V gave up 0 bases and J gave up 7 bases, with 12 bases separating them. DNA of the CDR3: TGTGCCAGCAGCCAAGAATCGGACAGCTTTGGCTACACCTTC. Residues: CASSQESDSFGYTF.

The rearrangement links TRBV5-4 to TRBJ2-7; 14 bases map to TRBD2. This CDR3 comprises 18 residues. Trimming cost V 4 bases and J 1 base; bases outside gene matches: 10. Germline V gene sequence: CDR1 SGHNT, CDR2 YYREEE (reference sequence). CDR3: CASSPYPGTSGSSYEQYF. The CDR3 region has the DNA TGTGCCAGCAGCCCATATCCCGGGACTAGCGGGAGTTCCTACGAGCAGTACTTC.

This clone turned up a few times. The CDR3 is CASTSQGTANTEAFF. CDR3 bases: TGTGCCAGCACCTCACAGGGGACAGCGAACACTGAAGCTTTCTTT. The V gene is TRBV6-5, the J gene TRBJ1-1, with 7 nucleotides matching TRBD1. The junction had 9 bases not matched to a gene; V was cut back by 7 bases and J by 1 base. The CDR3 extends over 15 amino acids. The germline V gene encodes CDR1 MNHEY and CDR2 SVGAGI.

The V gene is TRBV2, the J gene TRBJ2-1, with 12 bases that match TRBD2. This CDR3 spans 15 amino acids. The V gene's germline CDR1 is SNHLY and CDR2 FYNNEI. J gave up 4 bases and V 3 bases, and 1 base lay outside the gene matches. CDR3 region: CASSDLAGGYNEQFF. The CDR3 DNA reads TGTGCCAGCAGTGATCTAGCGGGAGGGTACAATGAGCAGTTCTTC. Looking up the rest from reference TRBV2 and TRBJ2-1 gives the full variable domain: EPEVTQTPSHQVTQMGQEVILRCVPISNHLYFYWYRQILGQKVEFLVSFYNNEISEKSEIFDDQFSVERPDGSNFTLKIRSTKLEDSAMYFCASSDLAGGYNEQFFGPGTRLTVL.

The chain has TRBV27 and TRBJ2-3; 8 bases align to TRBD2. The junction had 5 bases not matched to a gene; V was cut back by 0 bases and J by 0 bases. CDR1 MNHEY and CDR2 SMNVEV come from the germline V gene (reference sequence). The CDR3 is made up of 17 amino acids. CDR3 nucleotides: TGTGCCAGCAGTTTATCGTGGCTAGCGGGTAGCACAGATACGCAGTATTTT. Residues: CASSLSWLAGSTDTQYF.

The chain is built from TRBV18 and TRBJ2-2, with D maybe TRBD2 (5 bases). Deletions cut 3 bases from V and 4 bases from J, with 12 bases between. Germline assignment: CDR1 KGHSH and CDR2 LQKENI. This CDR3 region has 15 residues. The CDR3, as DNA: TGTGCCAGCTCACCCCGGGATCCACTCACCGGGGAGCTGTTTTTT. Amino acid sequence: CASSPRDPLTGELFF.

V usage is TRBV5-1 and J usage is TRBJ1-3; maybe TRBD1 (6 bases). Germline V CDR1 and CDR2: SGHRS, YFSETQ. V lost 2 bases and J 3 bases, leaving 9 bases between the germline ends. The CDR3 runs to 14 residues. The CDR3 bases are TGCGCCAGCAGCTTACAGGGCTTTGGAAACACCATATATTTT. This encodes CASSLQGFGNTIYF. The full variable domain, rest sourced from reference TRBV5-1 and TRBJ1-3, is KAGVTQTPRYLIKTRGQQVTLSCSPISGHRSVSWYQQTPGQGLQFLFEYFSETQRNKGNFPGRFSGRQFSNSRSEMNVSTLELGDSALYLCASSLQGFGNTIYFGEGSWLTVV.

This clone has a handful of counts. The V call is TRBV5-1, the J call TRBJ1-1, with D possibly TRBD1 on 5 matching bases. Looked up from germline, CDR1 is SGHRS and CDR2 is YFSETQ. There are 16 residues in the CDR3. Trimming removed 4 bases from V and 5 bases from J, with 21 bases in between. CDR3 loop: CASSPHGGGSGTEAFF. CDR3 DNA sequence: TGCGCCAGCAGCCCGCACGGGGGGGGGAGCGGAACTGAAGCTTTCTTT.